This entry concerns a single T cell receptor beta chain. From the RT-PCR reads, TCRdb called clonotypes with MiXCR, one entry per CDR3 protein. The table records hundreds of thousands of distinct CDR3 sequences, approximately 15% of them present only once. With V trimmed by 2 bases and J by 6 bases, 6 bases remained unmatched. The CDR3 is 15 amino acids. In germline, CDR1 is KGHSH, CDR2 LQKENI. This clonotype was sampled from a female donor in good health, serving as a healthy control. V usage is TRBV18 and J usage is TRBJ1-2, with TRBD1 identical over 10 bases. The source material was memory CD4+ T cells from blood. CDR3 in amino acids: CASSPVGTGVDGYTF. In DNA form, the CDR3 reads TGTGCCAGCTCACCAGTTGGGACAGGGGTCGATGGCTACACCTTC.